Listed here are 32 T cell receptor beta chains from one sample, sequenced in a study of CD8+CD57+ T cells in acquired aplastic anemia (dated 2018 in TCRdb). The sequencing machine was an Illumina HiSeq 2000. Genomic DNA served as template for TCR beta VDJ combination and CDR3 sequence profiling. In-frame beta chains were kept once TCRdb had trimmed the public reads at Q25 with fastp and called clones with MiXCR. For every CDR3 protein sequence, its rows merge into one entry that carries the most common genes and DNA. Across this sample there are under 150,000 distinct CDR3 sequences, with approximately 41% seen only once. Around 2.5% of the sample is taken by the ten largest. Flow cytometry had shown CD8+CD57+ cell expansion in the patients selected for sequencing. The sequenced sample was sorted CD4+, CD8+, or CD8+CD57+ T cells (not recorded which) from PBMCs. All receptors come from a human donor with aplastic anemia.

The rearrangement uses TRBV29-1 and TRBJ1-2, with TRBD1 matching 7 bases. The germline V gene encodes CDR1 SQVTM and CDR2 ANQGSEA. J was trimmed by 8 bases and V by 5 bases; bases with no gene match: 8. This CDR3 comprises 12 residues. The CDR3 loop reads CSVPHNRGGYTF. The DNA of the CDR3 is TGCAGCGTTCCACACAACAGGGGAGGCTACACCTTC.

This chain connects TRBV2 to TRBJ2-7; D is ambiguous. V was cut by 4 bases and J by 7 bases, with 20 bases left in between. The CDR3 length is 15 residues. Germline assignment: CDR1 SNHLY and CDR2 FYNNEI. CDR3 bases: TGTGCCAGCAGTGGGCGACCGGGCGGATACAATGAGCAGTACGTC. Amino acid sequence: CASSGRPGGYNEQYV.

V is TRBV15 and J is TRBJ1-1; unclear D gene. Trimming shortened V by 5 bases and J by 4 bases, and 14 bases separated the two germline ends. The CDR3 is made up of 14 amino acids. Germline-derived CDR1 and CDR2 are LNHNV and YYDKDF (reference sequence). The CDR3 loop reads CATSSPGGITEAFF. The CDR3 DNA is TGTGCCACCAGCTCGCCAGGAGGTATCACTGAAGCTTTCTTT.

This clonotype occurred many times. The chain combines TRBV4-1 with TRBJ1-1; a possible D gene is TRBD1 (5 bases). V shed 4 bases and J shed 1 base, with 10 bases lying between them. Germline assignment: CDR1 MGHRA and CDR2 YSYEKL. This CDR3 is 14 amino acids long. CDR3 DNA: TGCGCCAGCAGCCTCGTCCAGGGGAACACTGAAGCTTTCTTT. Its protein is CASSLVQGNTEAFF.

The chain uses TRBV4-1 and TRBJ2-5; 10 bases are a match to TRBD1. The CDR3 is made up of 14 amino acids. V lost 3 bases, J lost 5 bases, and 3 bases stayed unmatched. Germline CDR1 reads MGHRA; CDR2 reads YSYEKL. The DNA for the CDR3 is TGCGCCAGCAGCCATCGACAGGGGGCCGAGACCCAGTACTTC. Translating gives CASSHRQGAETQYF.

This chain joins TRBV27 and TRBJ2-1; D is unclear. V lost 7 bases and J lost 4, with 17 bases in between. CDR1 is MNHEY, CDR2 SMNVEV, per germline (reference sequence). There are 15 residues in the CDR3. As DNA, the CDR3 is TGTGCCAGCACTTTGGGTCCCGAGAATTACAATGAGCAGTTCTTC. Amino acid sequence: CASTLGPENYNEQFF.

The table lists this clonotype with a few counts. The germline gene is not matched at one end of the junction; a read error may be the cause. The V gene is TRBV5-8, the J gene TRBJ1-4; possible D gene TRBD1, 5 bases. Germline V gives CDR1 SGHTS, CDR2 YDEGEE. The CDR3 has 14 amino acids. Here the CDR3 DNA reads TGTGCCAGCCACGTCGGGGGGAGTAATGAAAAACTGCTTTTT. Translated: CASHVGGSNEKLLF.

The chain carries TRBV7-9 and TRBJ1-4; unclear D gene. This CDR3 spans 15 amino acids. V shed 6 bases and J shed 4 bases, with 15 bases lying between them. Germline values: CDR1 SEHNR, CDR2 FQNEAQ (reference sequence). CDR3 nucleotides: TGTGCCAGCAGTGAAGAGCGCCTCCGTAATGAAAAACTGTTTTTT. It encodes CASSEERLRNEKLFF.

Many counts were recorded for this clonotype. This chain links TRBV4-1 with TRBJ1-3, with 7 bases identical to TRBD1. The CDR3 has 14 residues. V shed 4 bases, J shed 8 bases, and the junction held 8 bases outside the gene matches. CDR1 is MGHRA and CDR2 is YSYEKL in the germline V gene. For the CDR3, the DNA is TGCGCCAGCAGCCGAGAGGGGGCCCGGGACACCATATATTTT. Translation gives CASSREGARDTIYF.

This clonotype was seen more than once but under ten times. The V and J genes are TRBV19 and TRBJ2-7; D is perhaps TRBD2 (5 bases). Deletions cut 6 bases from V and 2 bases from J, with 17 bases between. Germline V gives CDR1 LNHDA, CDR2 SQIVND (reference sequence). CDR3 length: 15 residues. CDR3 sequence reads: CASRPSLGATYEQYF. The CDR3 nucleotides are TGTGCCAGTAGACCCTCCTTGGGAGCAACCTACGAGCAGTACTTC.

This clonotype was found many times. The chain has TRBV7-2 and TRBJ1-1, with 8 bases identical to TRBD1. V shed 6 bases, J shed 1 base, and the junction held 1 base outside the gene matches. Germline V lookup: CDR1 SGHTA, CDR2 FQGNSA. The length of the CDR3 is 13 residues. In DNA, the CDR3 is TGTGCCAGCAGGACAGGGGCGAACACTGAAGCTTTCTTT. Translation gives CASRTGANTEAFF. Full variable domain (outside the CDR3, taken from reference TRBV7-2 and TRBJ1-1): GAGVSQSPSNKVTEKGKDVELRCDPISGHTALYWYRQSLGQGLEFLIYFQGNSAPDKSGLPSDRFSAERTGGSVSTLTIQRTQQEDSAVYLCASRTGANTEAFFGQGTRLTVV.

This clonotype showed up just a few times. Since a much larger clone is just one base distant, this may be a read error. In DNA, the CDR3 is TGTGCCAGCAGATCCGGGACAGGCAATTCACCCCTCCTCTTT. It encodes CASRSGTGNSPLLF. This rearrangement joins TRBV6-1 to TRBJ1-6, with 8 positions matching TRBD1. Germline V CDR1 and CDR2: MNHNS, SASEGT. The CDR3 sequence is 14 residues long.

The chain has TRBV11-2 and TRBJ1-2; D is ambiguous. From germline, CDR1 is SGHAT and CDR2 FQNNGV. V shed 5 bases and J shed 4 bases, with 14 bases lying between them. CDR3 length: 14 amino acids. CDR3 nucleotide sequence: TGTGCCAGCAGCCCAGATTCAGTATTCTATGGCTACACCTTC. Its protein product is CASSPDSVFYGYTF.

The chain recombines TRBV7-2 with TRBJ1-4, with D unresolved. Trimming took 7 bases from V and 0 from J, leaving 12 bases between them. The germline CDR1 and CDR2 sequences are SGHTA and FQGNSA. CDR3 size: 15 residues. CDR3: CASKGRGTTNEKLFF. CDR3 nucleotide sequence: TGTGCCAGCAAAGGGAGAGGTACAACTAATGAAAAACTGTTTTTT.

This clonotype has a count of ten or more. This chain joins TRBV20-1 and TRBJ1-5, with no clear D. Germline V gene lookup returns CDR1 DFQATT and CDR2 SNEGSKA (reference sequence). This CDR3 comprises 13 residues. Trimming took off 5 bases at V and 1 base at J, with 9 bases between the two ends. The CDR3 DNA follows: TGCAGTGCTCAAGACGGAAGCAATCAGCCCCAGCATTTT. It specifies CSAQDGSNQPQHF.

The V call is TRBV15, the J call TRBJ2-2; possible D gene TRBD1, 5 bases. The V and J ends lost 2 bases and 4 bases respectively, with 11 bases between them. Germline V CDR1 and CDR2: LNHNV, YYDKDF (reference sequence). This CDR3 is 15 amino acids long. CDR3 residues: CATSRRTQGTGELFF. The CDR3 DNA reads TGTGCCACCAGCAGACGTACCCAGGGCACCGGGGAGCTGTTTTTT.

The chain recombines TRBV25-1 with TRBJ2-1; D may correspond to TRBD1 or TRBD2 (5 bases each). V lost 3 bases, J lost 9 bases, and 12 bases lay in between. The CDR3 has 13 residues. The germline CDR1 and CDR2 sequences are MGHDK and SYGVNS. Here the CDR3 reads CASSDEGPREQFF. CDR3 DNA sequence: TGTGCCAGCAGTGATGAGGGGCCCCGTGAGCAGTTCTTC.

V usage is TRBV10-1 and J usage is TRBJ2-7, with 7 bases aligning to TRBD1. V shed 0 bases and J 4 bases; nucleotides not matched to a gene: 3. CDR1 WNHNN and CDR2 SYGVQD come from the germline V gene (reference sequence). CDR3 size: 14 residues. In DNA form, the CDR3 reads TGCGCCAGCAGTGAGTCGGGACAGCTTTACGAGCAGTACTTC. This encodes CASSESGQLYEQYF.

This clonotype was recorded at least ten times. The gene calls are TRBV20-1 and TRBJ2-1; 7 positions agree with TRBD1. Germline loops: CDR1 DFQATT, CDR2 SNEGSKA (reference sequence). CDR3 size: 15 residues. With V trimmed by 5 bases and J by 0 bases, 7 bases remained unmatched. In DNA form, the CDR3 reads TGCAGTGCTCTACAGGGGCTTCCCTCCTACAATGAGCAGTTCTTC. Translated: CSALQGLPSYNEQFF.

This clonotype showed up just once. The J gene is TRBJ1-2, the V gene TRBV7-9, with unresolved D. The V and J ends lost 1 base and 6 bases respectively, with 9 bases between them. This CDR3 has 13 residues. Germline V gene lookup returns CDR1 SEHNR and CDR2 FQNEAQ (reference sequence). The CDR3 here is CASSLVSMDGYTF. Written as DNA, the CDR3 is TGTGCCAGCAGCTTAGTCTCCATGGATGGCTACACCTTC.

This clonotype has a count of ten or more. V usage is TRBV5-4 and J usage is TRBJ2-5; maybe TRBD2 (5 bases). V was trimmed by 0 bases and J by 5 bases, leaving 17 bases between them. The germline V gene has CDR1 SGHNT and CDR2 YYREEE (reference sequence). There are 16 residues in the CDR3. In DNA, the CDR3 is TGTGCCAGCAGCTTGGCGGGGTCGCTTCCACGGGAGACCCAGTACTTC. Translating it yields CASSLAGSLPRETQYF. Full variable domain (remainder filled in from reference TRBV5-4 and TRBJ2-5): ETGVTQSPTHLIKTRGQQVTLRCSSQSGHNTVSWYQQALGQGPQFIFQYYREEENGRGNFPPRFSGLQFPNYSSELNVNALELDDSALYLCASSLAGSLPRETQYFGPGTRLLVL.

In its sample, this clonotype was seen many times. The rearrangement links TRBV9 to TRBJ2-1; 7 nucleotides agree with TRBD2. The CDR3 extends over 15 amino acids. The V gene end was trimmed by 3 bases and the J gene end by 4 bases; junction bases not matched to a gene: 7. CDR1 is SGDLS, CDR2 YYNGEE, per germline. Here the CDR3 reads CASSELADPYNEQFF. DNA of the CDR3: TGTGCCAGCAGCGAGCTAGCGGATCCTTACAATGAGCAGTTCTTC.

This clonotype showed up many times. This rearrangement joins TRBV7-2 to TRBJ1-1; weak D call: TRBD1 (5 bases). Looked up from germline, CDR1 is SGHTA and CDR2 is FQGNSA. CDR3 length equals 15 residues. The germline V and J ends were trimmed by 3 bases and 3 bases, with 14 bases remaining between them. Here the CDR3 DNA reads TGTGCCAGCAGCTTGAGACCGCAGGGAGACACTGAAGCTTTCTTT. Translation: CASSLRPQGDTEAFF.

This chain joins TRBV20-1 and TRBJ1-2; 10 nucleotides align to TRBD1. With 1 base clipped from V and 6 bases from J, the junction kept 5 bases outside the gene matches. The CDR3 contains 14 residues. Germline V CDR1 and CDR2: DFQATT, SNEGSKA (reference sequence). CDR3 amino acids: CSARGQDRGHGYTF. The DNA of the CDR3 is TGCAGTGCTAGAGGCCAAGACAGGGGGCATGGCTACACCTTC.

V and J are TRBV9 and TRBJ2-2, with 11 nucleotides matching TRBD2. The germline V gene has CDR1 SGDLS and CDR2 YYNGEE. CDR3 size: 16 residues. V shed 2 bases, J shed 4 bases, and the junction held 4 bases outside the gene matches. The CDR3 loop reads CASSVSGGVSTGELFF. In nucleotides, the CDR3 is TGTGCCAGCAGCGTTAGCGGGGGGGTTAGCACCGGGGAGCTGTTTTTT.

V and J are TRBV3-1 and TRBJ1-1; possibly TRBD1 for D (6 bases). This CDR3 has 16 amino acids. V lost 0 bases and J lost 5, with 16 bases in between. Germline CDR1 is LGHDT and CDR2 is YNNKEL (reference sequence). In DNA, the CDR3 is TGTGCCAGCAGCCAAGATCTCCTGCAGGGGAGTACTGAAGCTTTCTTT. Translated, it gives CASSQDLLQGSTEAFF.

The chain links TRBV7-6 to TRBJ2-7; D could derive from TRBD1 or TRBD2 (5 bases each). The germline V gene has CDR1 SGHVS and CDR2 FNYEAQ. The CDR3 loop spans 13 amino acids. CDR3 bases: TGTGCTAGAGACCCGGGACGATCCTACGAGCAGTACTTC. Its protein is CARDPGRSYEQYF.

V gene TRBV9 combines with J gene TRBJ2-1; 10 bases line up with TRBD2. This CDR3 comprises 13 residues. Looked up from germline, CDR1 is SGDLS and CDR2 is YYNGEE. Trimming took 4 bases from V and 10 from J; bases not matched to a gene: 5. The CDR3 nucleotides are TGTGCCAGCAGCCTACTACTAGCGGGGGAGCAGTTCTTC. Protein: CASSLLLAGEQFF. Using reference TRBV9 and TRBJ2-1 for the parts outside the CDR3, the full variable domain is DSGVTQTPKHLITATGQRVTLRCSPRSGDLSVYWYQQSLDQGLQFLIQYYNGEERAKGNILERFSAQQFPDLHSELNLSSLELGDSALYFCASSLLLAGEQFFGPGTRLTVL.

The chain employs TRBV7-6 and TRBJ1-6; 9 bases fit TRBD1. The CDR3 has 16 amino acids. The germline V gene encodes CDR1 SGHVS and CDR2 FNYEAQ. The V and J ends lost 0 bases and 6 bases, in that order; junction bases with no gene match: 3. CDR3 bases: TGTGCCAGCAGCTTAGCGGGACAGGGTAGTAATTCACCCCTCCACTTT. Protein: CASSLAGQGSNSPLHF.

Ten or more counts support this clonotype. The CDR3 spells CASSRELNNYGYTF. DNA for the CDR3: TGTGCCAGCAGTCGGGAGCTCAATAACTATGGCTACACCTTC. This sequence joins TRBV6-2 or TRBV6-3 and TRBJ1-2; the D is unclear. Germline values: CDR1 MNHEY, CDR2 SVGEGT. The CDR3 totals 14 residues. Trimming removed 5 bases from V and 1 base from J, with 11 bases in between.

The table lists this clonotype with many counts. The chain links TRBV6-1 to TRBJ1-3; D remains unclear. CDR1 is MNHNS and CDR2 is SASEGT in the germline V gene. Deletions cut 5 bases from V and 0 bases from J, with 14 bases between. This CDR3 has 16 amino acids. The CDR3 is CASSLLDLSSGNTIYF. CDR3 sequence (DNA): TGTGCCAGCAGTCTTCTGGACCTGAGCTCTGGAAACACCATATATTTT.

The table lists this clonotype with a few counts. The rearrangement uses TRBV4-3 and TRBJ1-5; D ambiguous. Germline V gene data show CDR1 as LGHNA and CDR2 as YSLEER. The CDR3 length is 15 residues. With 2 bases removed from V and 5 bases from J, the gap between germline ends came to 13 bases. The CDR3 region has the DNA TGCGCCAGCAGCCAAACGGTTCGAGATGATCAGCCCCAGCATTTT. This gives the protein CASSQTVRDDQPQHF.